This TCR beta chain was retrieved from a study of beta chain features in type 1 diabetes. Notes on the study in general: Cells expressing TCR highly could be over-represented by cDNA sequencing. The study found moderately but significantly shorter TCRB CDR3s in all four CD4+ subsets of Type 1 diabetes patients. Naive, central memory and regulatory TCRB repertoires appeared more similar among patients than healthy donors.

The investigators reverse transcribed all of the isolated RNA, so they sequenced expressed TCRB transcripts. Sequenced naive, central memory and regulatory T cell samples produced an average of roughly 3.5 million reads. Data came from immunoSEQ multiplex PCR; TCRdb stores just in-frame clones and leaves some out. Of 300,000 to 450,000 clones listed, around a tenth are singletons. This clone was counted only a few times. What it binds is not known. About 110 mL of blood, on average, came from one heparinised draw per donor. V lost 0 bases, J lost 5 bases, and 7 bases lay in between. In germline, CDR1 is MNHNS, CDR2 SASEGT. The CDR3 contains 13 residues.

The chain couples TRBV6-1 to TRBJ1-2; D gene ambiguous. The clonotype comes from a man aged 30-40 years with type 1 diabetes. The sample consisted of central memory CD4+ T cells from blood. CDR3 region: CASSEAWEYGYTF. DNA of the CDR3: TGTGCCAGCAGTGAAGCCTGGGAGTATGGCTACACCTTC.